The source of this TCR beta chain is a study of CD8+ T cells in alopecia areata. Treatment denoted: oral pan-JAK inhibitor, 5-10 mg twice daily. PBMC-derived CD4+ and CD8+ T cells were sorted. cDNA prepared by RNA extraction and subsequent reverse transcription served as the template for sequencing. This table comes from immunoSEQ multiplex PCR, and its TCRdb copy is limited to in-frame clones, with some not included. The profile shows about 180,000 clones, less than 70% of them singletons. This CDR3 region has 17 residues. The V end lost 5 bases, the J end lost 3 bases, and 23 bases lay between the germline ends. The germline gives CDR1 SNHLY, CDR2 FYNNEI. The table lists this clone with a few counts.

This specimen was CD8+ T cells sorted from blood, taken at week 24, from a patient treated with tofacitinib. The V call is TRBV2, the J call TRBJ2-7; tentative D call: TRBD1 (6 bases). The sequence was collected from a human donor with alopecia areata. CDR3 protein: CASSFLPGHGLNYEQYF. The CDR3 coding sequence is TGTGCCAGCAGTTTCCTCCCGGGACACGGATTGAACTACGAGCAGTACTTC.